This T cell receptor beta chain stems from a study of blood T cell repertoires in COVID-19. Turning to the study itself: Nucleic acid was either cDNA or gDNA, and it came from T cells, B-cell-depleted T cells, or PBMCs.

This clone appeared once. In the authors' methods: Counts of nucleated cells, estimated from reference gene primer amplification, were obtained. Only in-frame clones appear in the TCRdb table, and some are missing; sequencing was by immunoSEQ multiplex PCR. D and trimming come from the DNA, and the V and J calls and clone size come from that table. The data hold about 440,000 clones, with 70% to 90% observed a single time. Cohort placement rested on clinical history that participants reported themselves. The CDR3 runs 18 residues. Losses at the gene ends were 0 bases for V and 5 bases for J; bases not matched to a gene: 10. From germline, CDR1 is SGDLS and CDR2 YYNGEE.

J is TRBJ2-2 and V is TRBV9, with TRBD2 matching 10 bases. The sample consisted of PBMCs or T cells enriched from blood (not recorded which). The receptor's source is a woman younger than 30 with acute COVID-19. As DNA, the CDR3 is TGTGCCAGCAGCGTAGAGTGGGCTAGCGGGGGCTCAACCGGGGAGCTGTTTTTT. Amino acid sequence: CASSVEWASGGSTGELFF.